Given below is one TCR beta chain in context. This likely stems from a read error, as it lies one base from a far larger clone. The CDR3 does not end in the conserved phenylalanine or tryptophan, so this is likely a read error. The data derive from a study of shared clonotypes between healthy human individuals. The data were produced by immunoSEQ multiplex PCR, yet TCRdb's version contains in-frame clones alone and is incomplete. The table lists about 560,000 clones, roughly four fifths of them singletons, with more than 10% in the top ten. Sample: PBMCs. The source is a woman between 35 and 50 years old in good health. Some clones in this sample may be carry-over from other donors' samples.

The CDR3 sequence: CASSEASTGGYGYTL. The CDR3 DNA reads TGTGCCAGCAGTGAAGCATCGACCGGCGGGTATGGCTACACCCTC. The rearrangement joins TRBV6-1 to TRBJ1-2; D is unclear. The length of the CDR3 is 15 residues. Trimming pared 0 bases from V and 5 bases from J, leaving 13 bases between. From germline, CDR1 is MNHNS and CDR2 SASEGT.